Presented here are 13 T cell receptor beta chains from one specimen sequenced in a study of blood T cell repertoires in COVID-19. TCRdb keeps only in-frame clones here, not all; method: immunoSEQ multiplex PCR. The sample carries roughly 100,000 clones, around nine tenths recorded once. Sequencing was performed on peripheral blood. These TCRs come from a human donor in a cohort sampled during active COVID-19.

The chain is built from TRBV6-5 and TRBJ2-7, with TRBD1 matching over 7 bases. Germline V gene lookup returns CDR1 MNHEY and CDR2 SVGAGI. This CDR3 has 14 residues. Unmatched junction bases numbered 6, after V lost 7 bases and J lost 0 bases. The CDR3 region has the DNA TGTGCCAGCAAAGGGGGCCCAAGCTCCTACGAGCAGTACTTC. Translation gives CASKGGPSSYEQYF.

CDR3 loop: CASSDGGSTDTQYF. The DNA for the CDR3 is TGTGCCAGCAGTGACGGGGGGAGCACAGATACGCAGTATTTT. The chain couples TRBV6-4 to TRBJ2-3; D is possibly TRBD2 (6 bases). From germline, CDR1 is MRHNA and CDR2 SNTAGT. V was trimmed by 2 bases and J by 0 bases, leaving 6 bases between them. The CDR3 covers 14 residues.

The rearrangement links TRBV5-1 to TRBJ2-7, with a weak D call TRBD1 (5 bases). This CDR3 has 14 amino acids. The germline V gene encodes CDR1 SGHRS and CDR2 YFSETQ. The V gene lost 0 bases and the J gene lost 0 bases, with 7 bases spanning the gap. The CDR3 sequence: CASSLEGFSYEQYF. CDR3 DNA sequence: TGCGCCAGCAGCTTGGAGGGGTTCTCCTACGAGCAGTACTTC.

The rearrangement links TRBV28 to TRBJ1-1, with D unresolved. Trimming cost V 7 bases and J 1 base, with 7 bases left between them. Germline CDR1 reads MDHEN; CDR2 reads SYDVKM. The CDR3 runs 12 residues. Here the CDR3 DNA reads TGTGCCAGCAAACCGCGGAACACTGAAGCTTTCTTT. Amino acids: CASKPRNTEAFF.

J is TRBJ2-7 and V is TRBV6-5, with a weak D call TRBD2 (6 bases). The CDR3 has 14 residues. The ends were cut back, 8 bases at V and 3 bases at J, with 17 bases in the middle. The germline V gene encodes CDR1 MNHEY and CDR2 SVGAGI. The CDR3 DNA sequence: TGTGCCAGCCTCACGGCGGGGACGAACTACGAGCAGTACTTC. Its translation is CASLTAGTNYEQYF.

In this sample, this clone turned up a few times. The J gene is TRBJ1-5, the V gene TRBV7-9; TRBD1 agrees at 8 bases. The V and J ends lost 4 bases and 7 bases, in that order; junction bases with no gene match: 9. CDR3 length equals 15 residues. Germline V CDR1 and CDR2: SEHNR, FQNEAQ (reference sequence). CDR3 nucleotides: TGTGCCAGCAGCTCGGGGCAGGGGGCTGACCAGCCCCAGCATTTT. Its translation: CASSSGQGADQPQHF.

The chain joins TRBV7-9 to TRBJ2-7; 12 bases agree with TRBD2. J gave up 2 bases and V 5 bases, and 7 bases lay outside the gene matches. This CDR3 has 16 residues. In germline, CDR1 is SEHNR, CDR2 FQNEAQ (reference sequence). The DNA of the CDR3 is TGTGCCAGCAGCGGACTTGGACTAGCGGGAACCTACGAGCAGTACTTC. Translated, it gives CASSGLGLAGTYEQYF.

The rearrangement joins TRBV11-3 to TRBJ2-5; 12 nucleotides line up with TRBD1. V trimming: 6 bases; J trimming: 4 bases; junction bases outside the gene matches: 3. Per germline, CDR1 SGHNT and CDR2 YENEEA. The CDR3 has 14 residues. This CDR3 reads CASRGQGALETQYF. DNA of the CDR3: TGTGCCAGCAGGGGACAGGGGGCCTTAGAGACCCAGTACTTC.

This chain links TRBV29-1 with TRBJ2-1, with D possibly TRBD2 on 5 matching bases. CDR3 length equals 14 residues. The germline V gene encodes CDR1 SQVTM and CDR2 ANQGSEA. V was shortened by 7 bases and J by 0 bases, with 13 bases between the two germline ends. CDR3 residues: CSALRESSYNEQFF. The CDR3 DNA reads TGCAGCGCTTTAAGGGAGAGCTCCTACAATGAGCAGTTCTTC.

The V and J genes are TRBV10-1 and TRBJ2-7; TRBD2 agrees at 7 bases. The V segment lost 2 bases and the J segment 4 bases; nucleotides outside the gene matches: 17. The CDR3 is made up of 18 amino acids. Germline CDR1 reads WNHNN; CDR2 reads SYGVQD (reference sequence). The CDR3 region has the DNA TGCGCCAGCAGTGAGGTTGAGTATGGGCGGGAGCCCACGTACGAGCAGTACTTC. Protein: CASSEVEYGREPTYEQYF.

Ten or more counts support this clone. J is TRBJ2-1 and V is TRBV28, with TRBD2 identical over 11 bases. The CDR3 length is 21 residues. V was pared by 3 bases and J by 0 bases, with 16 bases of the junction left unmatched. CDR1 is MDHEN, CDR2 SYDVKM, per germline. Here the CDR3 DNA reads TGTGCCAGCAGTTTGTACAGAGGGGGGACTAGCGGACTTCCCTCCTACAATGAGCAGTTCTTC. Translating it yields CASSLYRGGTSGLPSYNEQFF.

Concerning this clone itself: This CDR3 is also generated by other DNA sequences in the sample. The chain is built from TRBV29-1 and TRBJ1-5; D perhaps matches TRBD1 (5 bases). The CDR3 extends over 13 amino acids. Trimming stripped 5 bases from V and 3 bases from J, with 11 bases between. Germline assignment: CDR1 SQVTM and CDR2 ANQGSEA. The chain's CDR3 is CSVLWGVNQPQHF. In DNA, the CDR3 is TGCAGCGTTCTATGGGGGGTCAATCAGCCCCAGCATTTT.

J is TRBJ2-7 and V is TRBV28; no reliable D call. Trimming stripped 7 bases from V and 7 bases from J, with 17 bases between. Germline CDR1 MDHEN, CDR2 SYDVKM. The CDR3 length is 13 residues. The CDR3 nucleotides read TGTGCCAGCATGAGGCTATTGGGTGGGGAGCAGTACTTC. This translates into CASMRLLGGEQYF.